This TCR beta chain emerged from a study of cytomegalovirus exposure and HLA in healthy donors. Study-wide points: For TCR beta chains, V- and J-gene trimming was later linked to a missense DCLRE1C variant.

PCR used 60 Vbeta primers and 13 Jbeta primers. Method: immunoSEQ multiplex PCR; TCRdb's copy keeps in-frame clones and lacks some. The sample gives approximately 150,000 clones, 75% to 85% of which show up once; 5.5% to 7.5% is in the top ten. Germline V gene sequence: CDR1 SGHDN, CDR2 FVKESK. V lost 3 bases and J lost 1; bases outside the gene matches: 12. The CDR3 sequence is 18 residues long. On this clone: Its antigen is as yet unknown.

J is TRBJ1-1 and V is TRBV14, with 9 nucleotides matching TRBD1. This receptor was taken from a young man in good health and CMV-seropositive. Sequenced input: PBMCs. The CDR3 nucleotides are TGTGCCAGCAGCCACCCCGAGGGGACAGGGCCGGCGAACACTGAAGCTTTCTTT. Translated, it gives CASSHPEGTGPANTEAFF.